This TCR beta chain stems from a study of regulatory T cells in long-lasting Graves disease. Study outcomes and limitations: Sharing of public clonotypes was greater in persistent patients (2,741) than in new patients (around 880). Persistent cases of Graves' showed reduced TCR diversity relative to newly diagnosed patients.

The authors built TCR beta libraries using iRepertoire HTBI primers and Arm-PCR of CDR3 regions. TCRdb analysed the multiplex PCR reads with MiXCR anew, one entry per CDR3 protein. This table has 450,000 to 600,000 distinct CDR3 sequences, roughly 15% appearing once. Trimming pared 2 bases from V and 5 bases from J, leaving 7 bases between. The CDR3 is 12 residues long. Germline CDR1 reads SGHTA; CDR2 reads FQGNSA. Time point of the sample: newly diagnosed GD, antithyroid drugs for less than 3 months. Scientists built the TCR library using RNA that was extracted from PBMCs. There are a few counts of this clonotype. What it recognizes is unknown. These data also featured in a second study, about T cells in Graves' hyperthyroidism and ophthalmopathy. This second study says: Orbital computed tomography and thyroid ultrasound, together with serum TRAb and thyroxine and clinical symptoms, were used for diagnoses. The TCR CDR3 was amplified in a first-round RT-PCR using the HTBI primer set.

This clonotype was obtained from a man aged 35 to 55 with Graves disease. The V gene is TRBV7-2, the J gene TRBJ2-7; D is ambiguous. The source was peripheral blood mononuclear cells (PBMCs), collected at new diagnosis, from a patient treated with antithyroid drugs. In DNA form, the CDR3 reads TGTGCCAGCAGCTTAAATGTCCACGAGCAGTACTTC. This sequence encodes CASSLNVHEQYF.